What follows are 25 T cell receptor beta chains derived from one specimen sequenced in a study of CD8 T cells in Susac syndrome. An input of roughly 0.5 to 1 ug of RNA was subjected to reverse transcription using random hexamers. TCRdb passed the immunoSEQ multiplex PCR reads through MiXCR, listing each CDR3 protein once. The data show 350,000 to 550,000 distinct CDR3 sequences, 85% seen once. The sequencing input was CD8+ T cells from PBMCs. Source of these receptors: a human donor with multiple sclerosis.

DNA of the CDR3: TGTGCCAGCCAAGAAGGTCCGGGGCGCTACGAGCAGTACTTC. Its protein is CASQEGPGRYEQYF. The chain couples TRBV5-4 to TRBJ2-7; D assignment may be TRBD1 or TRBD2 (5 bases each). This CDR3 is built from 14 residues. Between the trimmed V and J ends, which lost 7 bases and 3 bases, there was a span of 17 bases. Germline V lookup: CDR1 SGHNT, CDR2 YYREEE (reference sequence).

This chain connects TRBV5-6 to TRBJ2-3, with TRBD1 as a possible D gene (5 bases). The CDR3 covers 13 residues. Germline V CDR1 and CDR2: SGHDT, YYEEEE. Trimming shortened V by 0 bases and J by 6 bases, and 8 bases separated the two germline ends. This CDR3 reads CASSLGQMDTQYF. As DNA, the CDR3 is TGTGCCAGCAGCTTGGGACAGATGGATACGCAGTATTTT.

There are a few counts of this clonotype. The chain uses TRBV20-1 and TRBJ1-4, with D unclear. The ends were cut back, 0 bases at V and 6 bases at J, with 14 bases in the middle. CDR1 is DFQATT and CDR2 is SNEGSKA in the germline V gene (reference sequence). This CDR3 is 15 amino acids long. CDR3 sequence: CSARDYESADEKLFF. For the CDR3, the DNA is TGCAGTGCTAGAGATTACGAATCCGCAGATGAAAAACTGTTTTTT.

J is TRBJ1-5 and V is TRBV24-1, with D maybe TRBD1 (5 bases). Germline V gene sequence: CDR1 KGHDR, CDR2 SFDVKD. With 9 bases removed from V and 2 bases from J, the gap between germline ends came to 16 bases. The CDR3 consists of 15 residues. Here the CDR3 reads CATRSDFRGNQPQHF. CDR3 bases: TGTGCCACCCGGAGCGACTTCAGGGGCAATCAGCCCCAGCATTTT.

The chain uses TRBV7-9 and TRBJ2-3, with 12 bases aligning to TRBD2. The germline CDR1 and CDR2 sequences are SEHNR and FQNEAQ (reference sequence). J gave up 6 bases and V 5 bases, and 9 bases lay outside the gene matches. This CDR3 contains 16 residues. CDR3 amino acids: CASSTGLAGNGDTQYF. CDR3 bases: TGTGCCAGCAGCACCGGACTAGCGGGAAATGGCGATACGCAGTATTTT.

CDR3 protein: CASSSTRLETQYF. The CDR3 region has the DNA TGTGCCAGCAGTTCGACTAGATTGGAGACCCAGTACTTC. The rearrangement links TRBV27 to TRBJ2-5, with a possible D match to TRBD2 (6 bases). The V gene's germline CDR1 is MNHEY and CDR2 SMNVEV (reference sequence). V shed 4 bases and J shed 5 bases, with 11 bases lying between them. This CDR3 has 13 residues.

The chain carries TRBV27 and TRBJ2-7; 9 bases map to TRBD1. V shed 5 bases and J 5 bases; nucleotides not matched to a gene: 7. The CDR3 consists of 14 residues. Germline V lookup: CDR1 MNHEY, CDR2 SMNVEV (reference sequence). This CDR3 is CASSHSTGGHEQYF. The CDR3, as DNA: TGTGCCAGCAGTCACTCCACAGGGGGCCACGAGCAGTACTTC.

CDR3 nucleotides: TGCGCCAGCAGCCAAGAGAGGGGGTTCGCGAACACCGGGGAGCTGTTTTTT. This gives the protein CASSQERGFANTGELFF. The chain joins TRBV4-1 to TRBJ2-2; maybe TRBD1 (6 bases). Between the trimmed V and J ends, which lost 0 bases and 0 bases, there was a span of 11 bases. CDR3 size: 17 residues. Germline assignment: CDR1 MGHRA and CDR2 YSYEKL.

The chain uses TRBV29-1 and TRBJ2-7; maybe TRBD2 (5 bases). The germline V gene encodes CDR1 SQVTM and CDR2 ANQGSEA. Trimming took 4 bases from V and 0 from J, leaving 16 bases between them. This CDR3 has 15 amino acids. The CDR3 here is CSVAGGQWSSYEQYF. DNA of the CDR3: TGCAGCGTTGCCGGCGGGCAGTGGAGCTCCTACGAGCAGTACTTC.

This clonotype appeared once. The rearrangement links TRBV2 to TRBJ2-1; unclear D gene. The CDR3 is made up of 13 amino acids. V was pared by 2 bases and J by 8 bases, with 10 bases between. Germline V lookup: CDR1 SNHLY, CDR2 FYNNEI. The chain's CDR3 is CASSERVWDEQFF. In DNA form, the CDR3 reads TGTGCCAGCAGTGAAAGGGTATGGGATGAGCAGTTCTTC.

This sequence joins TRBV3-1 and TRBJ2-2; D call uncertain. The V gene lost 0 bases and the J gene lost 4 bases, with 21 bases spanning the gap. This CDR3 spans 19 amino acids. Germline V gives CDR1 LGHDT, CDR2 YNNKEL (reference sequence). The CDR3 here is CASSQDPYPGPVSTGELFF. As DNA, the CDR3 is TGTGCCAGCAGCCAAGATCCATACCCAGGCCCGGTGAGCACCGGGGAGCTGTTTTTT. Using reference TRBV3-1 and TRBJ2-2 for the parts outside the CDR3, the full variable domain is DTAVSQTPKYLVTQMGNDKSIKCEQNLGHDTMYWYKQDSKKFLKIMFSYNNKELIINETVPNRFSPKSPDKAHLNLHINSLELGDSAVYFCASSQDPYPGPVSTGELFFGEGSRLTVL.

The chain links TRBV7-6 to TRBJ2-3; D remains unclear. Germline CDR1 and CDR2: SGHVS and FNYEAQ. There are 15 residues in the CDR3. V dropped 0 bases and J dropped 0 bases, with 7 bases sitting between them. As DNA, the CDR3 is TGTGCCAGCAGCTTAGCGTCAGTTAGCACAGATACGCAGTATTTT. It codes for CASSLASVSTDTQYF.

The rearrangement joins TRBV4-1 to TRBJ2-7, with D possibly TRBD2 on 6 matching bases. The CDR3 runs 15 residues. V lost 4 bases to trimming and J lost 4 bases, with 17 bases between them. Germline CDR1 MGHRA, CDR2 YSYEKL. The CDR3 DNA reads as TGCGCCAGCAGCCCCATGGGGGGAAGTGGTTACGAGCAGTACTTC. Translation gives CASSPMGGSGYEQYF.

The chain links TRBV6-1 to TRBJ2-7; D is perhaps TRBD1 (6 bases). The CDR3 consists of 14 residues. Germline V gene sequence: CDR1 MNHNS, CDR2 SASEGT. V was trimmed by 7 bases and J by 5 bases, leaving 18 bases between them. CDR3 coding DNA: TGTGCCAGCATGTGGGGCAGGGGAAATGACGAGCAGTACTTC. Translated: CASMWGRGNDEQYF.

The CDR3 sequence is CASSSHRAEETQYF. The CDR3 nucleotides are TGTGCCAGCAGCTCCCACAGGGCGGAAGAGACCCAGTACTTC. The chain has TRBV7-9 and TRBJ2-5; tentative D call: TRBD1 (6 bases). The CDR3 extends over 14 amino acids. Germline V gene data show CDR1 as SEHNR and CDR2 as FQNEAQ (reference sequence). V was shortened by 4 bases and J by 3 bases, with 12 bases between the two germline ends. The full variable domain, in which reference TRBV7-9 and TRBJ2-5 provide the parts outside the CDR3, is DTGVSQNPRHKITKRGQNVTFRCDPISEHNRLYWYRQTLGQGPEFLTYFQNEAQLEKSRLLSDRFSAERPKGSFSTLEIQRTEQGDSAMYLCASSSHRAEETQYFGPGTRLLVL.

The chain employs TRBV4-1 and TRBJ2-3, with TRBD2 identical over 9 bases. The germline V gene encodes CDR1 MGHRA and CDR2 YSYEKL. J was trimmed by 5 bases and V by 1 base; bases with no gene match: 7. This CDR3 region has 16 residues. The CDR3 region has the DNA TGCGCCAGCAGCCAAGTAGGCGGGAGGGTCGGAGATACGCAGTATTTT. It translates to CASSQVGGRVGDTQYF.

The rearrangement joins TRBV27 to TRBJ2-5; tentative D call: TRBD1 (6 bases). V was shortened by 3 bases and J by 5 bases, with 10 bases between the two germline ends. The CDR3 has 13 amino acids. CDR1 and CDR2 from the germline V gene are MNHEY and SMNVEV (reference sequence). CDR3 residues: CASSLGAGETQYF. DNA of the CDR3: TGTGCCAGCAGTTTGGGGGCTGGGGAGACCCAGTACTTC.

The rearrangement uses TRBV11-2 and TRBJ2-3, with D maybe TRBD2 (6 bases). V lost 4 bases and J 6 bases, leaving 17 bases between the germline ends. The germline CDR1 and CDR2 sequences are SGHAT and FQNNGV. The CDR3 runs 15 residues. Written as DNA, the CDR3 is TGTGCCAGCAGCTGGAGGGGCAGGCCCAAGGATACGCAGTATTTT. Encoded protein: CASSWRGRPKDTQYF.

V gene TRBV6-2 or TRBV6-3 combines with J gene TRBJ1-2; no definite D call. CDR3 size: 13 residues. Trimming pared 0 bases from V and 8 bases from J, leaving 10 bases between. Looked up from germline, CDR1 is MNHEY and CDR2 is SVGEGT. CDR3 sequence reads: CASSYSVREGYTF. In nucleotides, the CDR3 is TGTGCCAGCAGTTACTCGGTGAGGGAAGGCTACACCTTC.

The J gene is TRBJ2-5, the V gene TRBV20-1; 7 nucleotides align to TRBD2. The trim removed 0 bases at V and 5 bases at J, leaving 12 bases unmatched. In germline, CDR1 is DFQATT, CDR2 SNEGSKA (reference sequence). This CDR3 region has 16 residues. CDR3 protein: CSARDLGGRGSETQYF. CDR3 DNA: TGCAGTGCTAGAGATCTGGGCGGGAGAGGCAGCGAGACCCAGTACTTC.

V is TRBV14 and J is TRBJ2-7; the D is unclear. Germline loops: CDR1 SGHDN, CDR2 FVKESK. This CDR3 spans 12 amino acids. The ends were cut back, 4 bases at V and 9 bases at J, with 13 bases in the middle. CDR3 protein: CASSPDFKAQYF. The CDR3 DNA reads as TGTGCCAGCAGCCCTGACTTTAAGGCGCAGTACTTC.

The gene calls are TRBV4-1 and TRBJ1-5; D may be TRBD1 (6 bases). Per the germline V gene, CDR1 is MGHRA and CDR2 is YSYEKL. V lost 3 bases to trimming and J lost 4 bases, with 13 bases between them. The CDR3 loop spans 15 amino acids. CDR3 in DNA: TGCGCCAGCAGCCACTTAGAGGGGGGTAATCAGCCCCAGCATTTT. The encoded protein is CASSHLEGGNQPQHF.

The V and J genes are TRBV5-1 and TRBJ2-2; TRBD1 matches at 7 bases. Germline trimming cut 3 bases from V and 3 bases from J; bases unmatched to any gene: 5. Germline CDR1 and CDR2: SGHRS and YFSETQ. The length of the CDR3 is 15 residues. As DNA, the CDR3 is TGCGCCAGCAGCTCCGCACAGGGGTACACCGGGGAGCTGTTTTTT. Translated, it gives CASSSAQGYTGELFF.

The V call is TRBV30, the J call TRBJ2-2; possibly TRBD1 for D (5 bases). The CDR3 runs 13 residues. Germline V lookup: CDR1 GTSNPN, CDR2 SVGIG (reference sequence). V dropped 8 bases and J dropped 0 bases, with 10 bases sitting between them. This CDR3 is CAADSTNTGELFF. The CDR3 DNA is TGTGCCGCCGACAGTACGAACACCGGGGAGCTGTTTTTT.

This rearrangement joins TRBV7-8 to TRBJ2-7; tentative D call: TRBD1 (6 bases). The CDR3 spans 17 residues. The V end lost 4 bases, the J end lost 4 bases, and 23 bases lay between the germline ends. Germline loops: CDR1 SGHVS, CDR2 FQNEAQ. The CDR3 region is CASSSNRGGEWEYEQYF. CDR3 sequence (DNA): TGTGCCAGCAGCTCAAACCGAGGGGGTGAGTGGGAGTACGAGCAGTACTTC.